Described below is a single TCR beta chain sequence and its context. These data are taken from a study of T cell responses to AZD1222 COVID-19 vaccine. Germline V gene lookup returns CDR1 MRHNA and CDR2 SNTAGT. Trimming removed 2 bases from V and 6 bases from J; junction bases left unmatched: 4. This CDR3 comprises 14 residues. Libraries were prepared by immunoSEQ multiplex PCR; TCRdb keeps only in-frame clonotypes and omits some of them. This sample yields 150,000 to 200,000 clones, of which almost 90% are seen a single time; more than 9% belongs to the top ten. The chain couples TRBV6-4 to TRBJ1-5; 7 nucleotides line up with TRBD1. The material was peripheral blood, obtained 28 days after the second AZD1222 dose. The source is an adult who received the AZD1222 COVID-19 vaccine. The CDR3, as DNA: TGTGCCAGCAGTGACAAGGGGGCCAGTCAGCCCCAGCATTTT. As protein: CASSDKGASQPQHF.